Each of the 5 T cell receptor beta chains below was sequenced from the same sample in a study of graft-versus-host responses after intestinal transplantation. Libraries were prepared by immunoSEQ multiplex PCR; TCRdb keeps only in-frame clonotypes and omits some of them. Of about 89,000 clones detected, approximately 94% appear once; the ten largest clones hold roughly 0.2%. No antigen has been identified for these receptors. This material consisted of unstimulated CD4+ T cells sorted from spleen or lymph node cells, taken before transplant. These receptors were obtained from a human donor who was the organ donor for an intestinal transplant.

The CDR3 DNA is TGTGCCAGCGGAAAGGACTCGGCCAAAAACATTCAGTACTTC. This translates into CASGKDSAKNIQYF. The rearrangement links TRBV11-3 to TRBJ2-4; D is possibly TRBD2 (5 bases). The germline V gene has CDR1 SGHNT and CDR2 YENEEA. The CDR3 covers 14 residues. The germline V and J ends were trimmed by 8 bases and 1 base, with 12 bases remaining between them.

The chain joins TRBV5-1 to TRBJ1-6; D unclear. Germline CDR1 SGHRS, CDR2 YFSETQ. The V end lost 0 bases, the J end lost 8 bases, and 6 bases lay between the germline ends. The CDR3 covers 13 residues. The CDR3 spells CASSLVPDSPLHF. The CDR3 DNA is TGCGCCAGCAGCTTGGTACCGGATTCACCCCTCCACTTT. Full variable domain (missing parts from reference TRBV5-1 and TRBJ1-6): KAGVTQTPRYLIKTRGQQVTLSCSPISGHRSVSWYQQTPGQGLQFLFEYFSETQRNKGNFPGRFSGRQFSNSRSEMNVSTLELGDSALYLCASSLVPDSPLHFGNGTRLTVT.

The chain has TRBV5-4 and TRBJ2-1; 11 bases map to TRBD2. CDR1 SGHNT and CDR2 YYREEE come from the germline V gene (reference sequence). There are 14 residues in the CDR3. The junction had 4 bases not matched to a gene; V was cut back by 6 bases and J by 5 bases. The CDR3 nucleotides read TGTGCCAGCACCCAGACTAGCGGGAACAATGAGCAGTTCTTC. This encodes CASTQTSGNNEQFF.

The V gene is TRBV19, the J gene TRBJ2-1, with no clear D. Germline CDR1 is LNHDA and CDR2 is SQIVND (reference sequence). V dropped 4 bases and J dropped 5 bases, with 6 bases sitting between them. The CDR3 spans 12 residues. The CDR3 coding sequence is TGTGCCAGTAGTACCCACAACAATGAGCAGTTCTTC. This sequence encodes CASSTHNNEQFF.

The CDR3 nucleotides read TGTGCCAGCAGTTTAGTGTATTCAAGCTCCTACGAGCAGTACTTC. This sequence encodes CASSLVYSSSYEQYF. The chain carries TRBV28 and TRBJ2-7; D gene uncertain. Trimming took 2 bases from V and 0 from J, leaving 11 bases between them. The CDR3 consists of 15 residues. CDR1 is MDHEN, CDR2 SYDVKM, per germline. Full variable domain (missing parts from reference TRBV28 and TRBJ2-7): DVKVTQSSRYLVKRTGEKVFLECVQDMDHENMFWYRQDPGLGLRLIYFSYDVKMKEKGDIPEGYSVSREKKERFSLILESASTNQTSMYLCASSLVYSSSYEQYFGPGTRLTVT.